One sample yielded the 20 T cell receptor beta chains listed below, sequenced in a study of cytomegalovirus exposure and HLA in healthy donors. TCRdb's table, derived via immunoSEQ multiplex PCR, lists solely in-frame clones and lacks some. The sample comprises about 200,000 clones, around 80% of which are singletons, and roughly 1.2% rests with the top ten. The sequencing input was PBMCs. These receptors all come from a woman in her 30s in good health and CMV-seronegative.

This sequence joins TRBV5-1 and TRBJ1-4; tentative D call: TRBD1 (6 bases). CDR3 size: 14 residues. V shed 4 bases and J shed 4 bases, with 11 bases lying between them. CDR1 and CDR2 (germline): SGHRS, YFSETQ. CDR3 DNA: TGCGCCAGCAGCCCCGGGACAAATAATGAAAAACTGTTTTTT. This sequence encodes CASSPGTNNEKLFF.

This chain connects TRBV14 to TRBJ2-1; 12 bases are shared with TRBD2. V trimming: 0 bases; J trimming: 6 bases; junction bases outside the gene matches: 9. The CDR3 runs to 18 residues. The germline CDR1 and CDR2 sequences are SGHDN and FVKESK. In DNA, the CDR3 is TGTGCCAGCAGCCAAGAGGGCAGACTAGCGGGAGTATCCAATGAGCAGTTCTTC. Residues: CASSQEGRLAGVSNEQFF.

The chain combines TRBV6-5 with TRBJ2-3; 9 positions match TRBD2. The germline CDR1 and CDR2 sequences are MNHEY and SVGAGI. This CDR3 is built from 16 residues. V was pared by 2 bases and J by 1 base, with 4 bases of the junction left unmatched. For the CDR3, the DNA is TGTGCCAGCAGTTACGCAGTAGCGGGGGGCACAGATACGCAGTATTTT. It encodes CASSYAVAGGTDTQYF.

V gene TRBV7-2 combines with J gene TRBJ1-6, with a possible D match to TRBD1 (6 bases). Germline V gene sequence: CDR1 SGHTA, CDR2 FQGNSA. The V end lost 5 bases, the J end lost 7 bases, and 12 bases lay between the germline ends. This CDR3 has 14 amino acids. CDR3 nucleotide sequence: TGTGCCAGCAGCCCACAGGGTGGGAATTCACCCCTCCACTTT. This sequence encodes CASSPQGGNSPLHF.

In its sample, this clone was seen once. This CDR3 is CASSLPTRRNEAFF. For the CDR3, the DNA is TGCGCCAGCAGCCTCCCCACGAGGAGGAACGAAGCTTTCTTT. The chain recombines TRBV4-1 with TRBJ1-1; D call uncertain. This CDR3 has 14 amino acids. V lost 4 bases to trimming and J lost 8 bases, with 17 bases between them. Germline V lookup: CDR1 MGHRA, CDR2 YSYEKL.

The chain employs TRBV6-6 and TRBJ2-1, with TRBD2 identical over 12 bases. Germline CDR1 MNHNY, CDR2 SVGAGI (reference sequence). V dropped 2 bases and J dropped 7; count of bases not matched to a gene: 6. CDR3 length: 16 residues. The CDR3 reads CASSYLAGGPGNEQFF. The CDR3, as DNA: TGTGCCAGCAGTTACCTAGCGGGAGGGCCGGGGAATGAGCAGTTCTTC.

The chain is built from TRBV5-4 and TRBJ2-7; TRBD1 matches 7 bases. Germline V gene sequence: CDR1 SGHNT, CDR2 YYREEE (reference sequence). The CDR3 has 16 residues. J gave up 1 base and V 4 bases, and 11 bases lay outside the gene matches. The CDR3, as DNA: TGTGCCAGCAGCCGGCCAGGGGACAGCCGTTCCTACGAGCAGTACTTC. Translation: CASSRPGDSRSYEQYF.

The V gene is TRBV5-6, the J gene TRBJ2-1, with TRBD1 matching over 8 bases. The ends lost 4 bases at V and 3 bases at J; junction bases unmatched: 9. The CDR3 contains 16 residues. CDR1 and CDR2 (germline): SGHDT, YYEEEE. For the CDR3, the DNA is TGTGCCAGCAGCCTAAGGACAGGGAGCCTCTACAATGAGCAGTTCTTC. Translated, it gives CASSLRTGSLYNEQFF.

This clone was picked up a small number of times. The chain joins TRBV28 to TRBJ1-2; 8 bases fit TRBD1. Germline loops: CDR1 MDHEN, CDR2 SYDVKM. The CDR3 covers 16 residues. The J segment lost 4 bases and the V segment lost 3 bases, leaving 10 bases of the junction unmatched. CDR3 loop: CASSFPRQGAVYGYTF. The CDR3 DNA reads TGTGCCAGCAGTTTCCCCCGGCAGGGGGCCGTCTATGGCTACACCTTC.

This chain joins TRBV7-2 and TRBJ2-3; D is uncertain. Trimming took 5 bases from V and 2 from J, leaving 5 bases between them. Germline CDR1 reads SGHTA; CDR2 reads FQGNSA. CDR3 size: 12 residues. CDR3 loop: CASSPYTDTQYF. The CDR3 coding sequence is TGTGCCAGCAGCCCTTACACAGATACGCAGTATTTT.

The CDR3 DNA is TGCAGCGCTGAGGACAGCACCTATGGCTACACCTTC. This translates into CSAEDSTYGYTF. The V call is TRBV29-1, the J call TRBJ1-2, with a weak D call TRBD1 (6 bases). The CDR3 is 12 amino acids. V was shortened by 7 bases and J by 4 bases, with 13 bases between the two germline ends. Germline V CDR1 and CDR2: SQVTM, ANQGSEA.

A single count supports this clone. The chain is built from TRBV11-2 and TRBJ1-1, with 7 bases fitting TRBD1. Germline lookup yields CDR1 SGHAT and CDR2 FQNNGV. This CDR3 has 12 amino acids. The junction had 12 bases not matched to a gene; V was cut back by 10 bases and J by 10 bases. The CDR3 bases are TGTGCCACCTCTTTTCAGACAGGGAGAGCTTTCTTT. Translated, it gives CATSFQTGRAFF. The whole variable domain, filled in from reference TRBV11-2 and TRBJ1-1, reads EAGVAQSPRYKIIEKRQSVAFWCNPISGHATLYWYQQILGQGPKLLIQFQNNGVVDDSQLPKDRFSAERLKGVDSTLKIQPAKLEDSAVYLCATSFQTGRAFFGQGTRLTVV.

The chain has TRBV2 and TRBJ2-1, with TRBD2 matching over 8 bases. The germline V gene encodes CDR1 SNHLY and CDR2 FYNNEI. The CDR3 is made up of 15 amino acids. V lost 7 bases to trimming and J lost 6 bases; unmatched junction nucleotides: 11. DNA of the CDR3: TGTGCCAGCACTTCAGACGGGAGGGTAGGCAATGAGCAGTTCTTC. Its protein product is CASTSDGRVGNEQFF.

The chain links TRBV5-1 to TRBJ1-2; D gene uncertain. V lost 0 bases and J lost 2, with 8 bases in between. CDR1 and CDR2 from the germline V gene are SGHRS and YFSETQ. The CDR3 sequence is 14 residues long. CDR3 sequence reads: CASSLEDGNYGYTF. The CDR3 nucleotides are TGCGCCAGCAGCTTGGAAGACGGGAACTATGGCTACACCTTC.

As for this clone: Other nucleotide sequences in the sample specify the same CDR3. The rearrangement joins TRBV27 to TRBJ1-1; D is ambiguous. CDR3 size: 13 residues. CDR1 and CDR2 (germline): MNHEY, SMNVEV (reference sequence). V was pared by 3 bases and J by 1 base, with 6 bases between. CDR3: CASSLGRNTEAFF. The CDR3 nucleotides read TGTGCCAGCAGTTTGGGCAGGAACACTGAAGCTTTCTTT.

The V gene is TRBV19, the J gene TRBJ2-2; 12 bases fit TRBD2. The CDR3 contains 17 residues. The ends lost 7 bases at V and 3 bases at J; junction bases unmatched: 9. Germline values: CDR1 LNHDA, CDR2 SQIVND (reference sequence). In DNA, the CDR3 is TGTGCCAGTATTTCGACTAGCGGGAGAAACTACACCGGGGAGCTGTTTTTT. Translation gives CASISTSGRNYTGELFF.

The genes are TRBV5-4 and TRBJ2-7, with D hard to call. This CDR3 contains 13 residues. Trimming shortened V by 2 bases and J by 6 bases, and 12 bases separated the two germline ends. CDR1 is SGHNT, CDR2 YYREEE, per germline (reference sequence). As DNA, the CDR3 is TGTGCCAGCAGCTTCGACTCTTCCCGCGAGCAGTACTTC. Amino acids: CASSFDSSREQYF.

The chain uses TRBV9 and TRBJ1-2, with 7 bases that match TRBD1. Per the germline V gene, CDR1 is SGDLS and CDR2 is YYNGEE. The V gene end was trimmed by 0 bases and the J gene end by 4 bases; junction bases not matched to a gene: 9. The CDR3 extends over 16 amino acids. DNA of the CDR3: TGTGCCAGCAGCGTAGGGGCGGGACAGATCTCCTATGGCTACACCTTC. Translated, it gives CASSVGAGQISYGYTF.

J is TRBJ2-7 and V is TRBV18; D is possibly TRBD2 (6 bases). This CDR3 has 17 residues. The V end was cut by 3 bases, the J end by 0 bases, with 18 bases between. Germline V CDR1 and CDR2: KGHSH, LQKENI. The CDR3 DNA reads TGTGCCAGCTCACCGGCCGGGACTTCCCCAATCTCCTACGAGCAGTACTTC. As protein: CASSPAGTSPISYEQYF.

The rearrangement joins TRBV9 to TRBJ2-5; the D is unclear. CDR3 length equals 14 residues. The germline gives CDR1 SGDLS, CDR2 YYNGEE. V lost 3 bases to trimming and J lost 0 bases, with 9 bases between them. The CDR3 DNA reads TGTGCCAGCAGCGCAAACACGTACCAAGAGACCCAGTACTTC. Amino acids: CASSANTYQETQYF.